This T cell receptor (beta chain) was captured by sequencing in a study of blood T cell repertoires in COVID-19. Study processing details: Estimation of nucleated cell counts relied on the amplification of reference gene primers. Here immunoSEQ multiplex PCR was the method, and the copy in TCRdb shows in-frame clones only, minus some. The V and J calls and clone size come from that table; D and trimming were worked out from the DNA. The sample carries about 110,000 clones, over 60% recorded once. Germline V CDR1 and CDR2: SEHNR, FQNEAQ (reference sequence). The CDR3 totals 18 residues. V lost 5 bases and J lost 0, with 17 bases in between. Followed longitudinally, the Seattle patients had been enrolled during active infection.

Sequencing was carried out using peripheral blood. The chain joins TRBV7-9 to TRBJ1-6; D gene uncertain. This TCR derives from a man older than 75 with COVID-19, enrolled during active disease. CDR3 coding DNA: TGTGCCAGCAGCGGGAGAGAGTCACTGGACTCCTATAATTCACCCCTCCACTTT. Its protein is CASSGRESLDSYNSPLHF. Supplemented by reference TRBV7-9 and TRBJ1-6, the full variable domain reads DTGVSQNPRHKITKRGQNVTFRCDPISEHNRLYWYRQTLGQGPEFLTYFQNEAQLEKSRLLSDRFSAERPKGSFSTLEIQRTEQGDSAMYLCASSGRESLDSYNSPLHFGNGTRLTVT.